The rows below give T cell receptor beta chains drawn from one sample of a study of T cells in Graves' hyperthyroidism and ophthalmopathy. MiXCR was run by TCRdb on the multiplex PCR reads, yielding one entry per CDR3 protein. The sample has some 620,000 distinct CDR3 sequences, roughly 17% seen once. Specimen: blood. Every receptor here comes from a woman aged 25 to 39 with Graves' hyperthyroidism. Both conserved end residues are part of each CDR3. The D gene is left open where the match is weak. Rows give clone size only sometimes, using once, few, many, or a class for an expanded clone.

clone_size d_call j_call v_call cdr3_aa cdr3_nt
many . TRBJ1-6 TRBV28 CASRKDRAYNSPLHF TGTGCCAGCAGGAAGGACAGAGCCTATAATTCACCCCTCCACTTT
many . TRBJ2-1 TRBV12-3/TRBV12-4 CASSFLLWASYNEQFF TGTGCCAGCAGTTTCCTCTTGTGGGCCTCCTACAATGAGCAGTTCTTC
. TRBD2 TRBJ2-7 TRBV5-1 CASSLAASGGRTHEQYF TGCGCCAGCAGCTTGGCCGCAAGCGGCGGGAGAACCCACGAGCAGTACTTC
many . TRBJ2-7 TRBV12-3/TRBV12-4 CASSPTGPSYEQYF TGTGCCAGCAGTCCTACGGGTCCCTCCTACGAGCAGTACTTC
many . TRBJ1-1 TRBV28 CASSLIEDSEAFF TGTGCCAGCAGCCTCATAGAGGACAGTGAAGCTTTCTTT
many TRBD2 TRBJ2-3 TRBV2 CASMLAGGGTDTQYF TGTGCCAGCATGCTAGCGGGGGGGGGCACAGATACGCAGTATTTT
many . TRBJ1-5 TRBV6-2/TRBV6-3 CATSRSGGQPQHF TGTGCCACCTCTCGGTCAGGCGGTCAGCCCCAGCATTTT
many . TRBJ2-5 TRBV6-1 CASSGGTMGETQYF TGTGCCAGCAGTGGAGGGACCATGGGGGAGACCCAGTACTTC
. . TRBJ2-7 TRBV7-9 CASSLFAGLSEQYF TGTGCCAGCAGCTTATTCGCGGGACTCTCCGAGCAGTACTTC
. TRBD2 TRBJ2-1 TRBV4-2 CASSQRSFSGHPGEQFF TGTGCCAGCAGCCAACGAAGCTTTAGCGGGCACCCCGGTGAGCAGTTCTTC
many . TRBJ1-3 TRBV3-1 CASSQTGNTIYF TGTGCCAGCAGCCAGACCGGAAACACCATATATTTT
. . TRBJ1-1 TRBV30 CAWSDGVDAFF TGTGCCTGGAGTGACGGGGTGGATGCTTTCTTT
many TRBD1 TRBJ1-4 TRBV27 CASSERTGANEKLFF TGTGCCAGCAGTGAGCGGACAGGAGCCAATGAAAAACTGTTTTTT
many TRBD2 TRBJ2-3 TRBV7-3 CASSLAGATDTQYF TGTGCCAGCAGCTTAGCGGGAGCAACAGATACGCAGTATTTT
few TRBD2 TRBJ2-2 TRBV5-1 CASSYLAAQTGELFF TGCGCCAGCAGCTACCTAGCGGCCCAGACCGGGGAGCTGTTTTTT
many . TRBJ2-3 TRBV2 CASSELAYTDTQYF TGTGCCAGCAGTGAACTAGCGTACACAGATACGCAGTATTTT
many . TRBJ2-7 TRBV2 CASSRASYEQYF TGTGCCAGCTCCAGGGCGAGCTACGAGCAGTACTTC
few . TRBJ2-3 TRBV7-9 CASSLGPLRTEGRRRTQYF TGTGCCAGCAGCTTAGGGCCCCTCCGTACTGAGGGGAGGAGGAGGACGCAGTATTTT
many TRBD1 TRBJ1-5 TRBV12-5 CASGLVRDSANQPQHF TGTGCTAGTGGTTTGGTGAGGGACAGCGCTAATCAGCCCCAGCATTTT
many TRBD2 TRBJ2-7 TRBV7-2 CASSLALGGSPYEQYF TGTGCCAGCAGCTTAGCGCTGGGCGGGAGCCCCTACGAGCAGTACTTC
few . TRBJ1-5 TRBV7-9 CASSLVVGDGGNQPQHF TGTGCCAGCAGCTTAGTTGTAGGGGACGGAGGCAATCAGCCCCAGCATTTT
many . TRBJ1-1 TRBV18 CASSPEWVGNTEAFF TGTGCCAGCTCACCAGAGTGGGTGGGGAACACTGAAGCTTTCTTT
. . TRBJ2-4 TRBV3-1 CASTPDGQNIQYF TGTGCCAGCACCCCCGACGGGCAAAACATTCAGTACTTC
many TRBD1 TRBJ2-1 TRBV29-1 CSVEVDRGGEQFF TGCAGCGTAGAGGTCGACAGGGGAGGTGAGCAGTTCTTC
. . TRBJ2-4 TRBV6-1 CASNLAGVNIQYF TGTGCCAGCAATTTAGCCGGGGTAAACATTCAGTACTTC
many . TRBJ2-1 TRBV12-5 CASGADGTRGAEQFF TGTGCTAGTGGTGCCGACGGGACCAGAGGTGCTGAGCAGTTCTTC
. TRBD2 TRBJ2-2 TRBV7-8 CASSLASNLAGRAGELFF TGTGCCAGCAGCTTAGCGAGTAATCTAGCGGGACGCGCCGGGGAGCTGTTTTTT
many . TRBJ2-1 TRBV2 CATRRYSSYNEQFF TGTGCCACCCGCCGCTATAGCTCCTACAATGAGCAGTTCTTC
. . TRBJ2-1 TRBV7-2 CASSGRGRREQFF TGTGCCAGCAGCGGGAGGGGGCGAAGAGAGCAGTTCTTC
few . TRBJ1-5 TRBV11-2 CASSVPEGQPQHF TGTGCCAGCAGCGTACCTGAGGGTCAGCCCCAGCATTTT
. TRBD1 TRBJ2-1 TRBV20-1 CSASADWGQGNEQFF TGCAGTGCTAGCGCGGATTGGGGACAGGGAAATGAGCAGTTCTTC
few . TRBJ2-2 TRBV5-1 CASSLGAGIDTGELFF TGCGCCAGCAGCTTGGGGGCCGGGATCGACACCGGGGAGCTGTTTTTT
many . TRBJ2-1 TRBV28 CASSSPSPPKLNEQFF TGTGCCAGCAGTTCGCCCTCTCCCCCCAAACTCAATGAGCAGTTCTTC
. TRBD1 TRBJ1-2 TRBV30 CACPGRQGLAGGYTF TGTGCCTGTCCCGGGAGACAGGGCTTGGCAGGGGGCTACACCTTC
. TRBD1 TRBJ1-6 TRBV27 CASSQTGGDSPLHF TGTGCCAGCAGTCAGACAGGGGGCGATTCACCCCTCCACTTT
few . TRBJ1-2 TRBV6-1 CASSAVQDDGYTF TGTGCCAGCAGTGCAGTCCAGGATGATGGCTACACCTTC
many . TRBJ2-7 TRBV10-2 CASHGGRNEQYF TGCGCCAGCCACGGGGGGCGGAACGAGCAGTACTTC
many . TRBJ2-7 TRBV12-3/TRBV12-4 CASSLAPILGYEQYF TGTGCCAGCAGTTTAGCCCCTATACTAGGATACGAGCAGTACTTC
many TRBD2 TRBJ2-7 TRBV3-1 CASSQEGGRTYEQYF TGTGCCAGCAGCCAAGAGGGCGGGAGAACCTACGAGCAGTACTTC
. . TRBJ2-7 TRBV28 CASTHNSYEQYF TGTGCCAGCACGCATAATTCCTACGAGCAGTACTTC
. . TRBJ2-5 TRBV6-2/TRBV6-3 CASSPWRGIQETQYF TGTGCCAGCAGTCCGTGGAGGGGGATCCAAGAGACCCAGTACTTC
. TRBD2 TRBJ2-4 TRBV6-6 CASSYSSLGTSDFSIQYF TGTGCCAGCAGTTACTCATCCCTCGGGACTAGTGATTTTAGCATTCAGTACTTC
. TRBD1 TRBJ2-5 TRBV20-1 CSARAGTGEETQYF TGCAGTGCTAGGGCCGGGACAGGGGAAGAGACCCAGTACTTC